This T cell receptor beta chain originates from a study of spatial heterogeneity in lung cancer. Study overall: Each time, sequencing found more beta-chain sequences than alpha-chain sequences.

CDR1 is SGHTA and CDR2 is FQGNSA in the germline V gene. This CDR3 comprises 12 residues. This sample's time point: blood at routine non-recurrence follow-up after resection. Material for sequencing was whole RNA from tumor, nontumor lung or frozen PBMC, left unsorted. Via MiXCR, TCRdb re-called the 5' RACE reads, giving one row per CDR3 protein. The repertoire holds about 70,000 distinct CDR3 sequences, with about 9.5% as singletons. The table lists this clonotype with a few counts. The chain carries TRBV7-2 and TRBJ2-3; TRBD2 matches 7 bases. This TCR derives from a female donor with early-stage non-small cell lung cancer. The sample consisted of PBMCs, taken at follow-up. The CDR3 is CARAGVGDTQYF. The CDR3, as DNA: TGTGCGCGGGCGGGGGTTGGAGATACGCAGTATTTT.